This T cell receptor beta chain comes out of a study of early T cells in non-severe SARS-CoV-2 infection. In the study overall: Sequencing was performed on bulk RNA from unsorted whole blood, leaving chains unpaired.

Via MiXCR, TCRdb re-called the 5' RACE reads, giving one row per CDR3 protein. The top ten clones hold about 2.4% of a sample with roughly 53,000 distinct CDR3 sequences, 12% of them seen once. Note on this clonotype: The antigen remains undetermined.

General study results and limits: VDJdb matching skewed toward anti-spike CD8 responses, missing private and CD4 specificities.

This TCR derives from an adult who was a healthcare worker with PCR-confirmed SARS-CoV-2 infection or an uninfected control (not recorded which). The material sequenced was whole blood, taken at baseline.

Here the CDR3 reads CASSPSGRFENEQFF. CDR3 DNA sequence: TGTGCCAGCAGCCCTAGCGGGAGATTCGAGAATGAGCAGTTCTTC. V and J are TRBV7-9 and TRBJ2-1; the match to TRBD2 covers 10 bases. CDR1 and CDR2 (germline): SEHNR, FQNEAQ (reference sequence). The V and J ends lost 5 bases and 7 bases, in that order; junction bases with no gene match: 8. The CDR3 runs to 15 residues.